These 28 T cell receptor beta chains came from one sample sequenced in a study of OX40 agonist ivuxolimab in advanced cancers. TCRdb's table, derived via immunoSEQ multiplex PCR, lists solely in-frame clones and lacks some. The table records 35,000 to 45,000 clones, approximately 92% of them present only once. Specimen: CD4+ or CD8+ T cells sorted from blood, collected in a trial of the OX40 agonist ivuxolimab. The receptors shown here come from an adult with an advanced solid tumor such as melanoma, head and neck, liver or kidney cancer.

The DNA of the CDR3 is TGTGCCAGCAGTCCTCCTGTGGCGGACGAGCAGTACTTC. Amino acid sequence: CASSPPVADEQYF. V usage is TRBV28 and J usage is TRBJ2-7, with D hard to call. The CDR3 spans 13 residues. Trimming cost V 5 bases and J 5 bases, with 13 bases left between them. The germline V gene encodes CDR1 MDHEN and CDR2 SYDVKM.

V gene TRBV11-1 combines with J gene TRBJ2-1, with 10 bases identical to TRBD1. CDR1 and CDR2 from the germline V gene are SGHAT and FQDESV (reference sequence). V gave up 5 bases and J gave up 8 bases; unmatched junction bases: 12. The CDR3 is made up of 16 amino acids. This CDR3 is CASSIPGQGSLDEQFF. CDR3 sequence (DNA): TGTGCCAGCAGCATACCGGGACAGGGGTCTTTGGATGAGCAGTTCTTC.

The chain joins TRBV7-3 to TRBJ2-1; 7 nucleotides align to TRBD2. CDR1 is SGHTA and CDR2 is FQGTGA in the germline V gene. CDR3 length: 17 amino acids. Trimming at V came to 2 bases and at J to 0 bases, leaving 7 bases not matched to a gene. CDR3 residues: CASSLLAAGSSYNEQFF. CDR3 DNA sequence: TGTGCCAGCAGCTTACTAGCGGCCGGTAGCTCCTACAATGAGCAGTTCTTC.

This chain joins TRBV19 and TRBJ2-3; unclear D gene. The CDR3 sequence is 13 residues long. Germline V gene lookup returns CDR1 LNHDA and CDR2 SQIVND (reference sequence). The V and J ends lost 2 bases and 2 bases respectively, with 5 bases between them. CDR3 DNA sequence: TGTGCCAGTAGTATATTGGACACAGATACGCAGTATTTT. It translates to CASSILDTDTQYF. Variable domain in full (rest from reference TRBV19 and TRBJ2-3): DGGITQSPKYLFRKEGQNVTLSCEQNLNHDAMYWYRQDPGQGLRLIYYSQIVNDFQKGDIAEGYSVSREKKESFPLTVTSAQKNPTAFYLCASSILDTDTQYFGPGTRLTVL.

This chain joins TRBV7-8 and TRBJ1-1; maybe TRBD1 (6 bases). The germline V gene encodes CDR1 SGHVS and CDR2 FQNEAQ. CDR3 length: 14 amino acids. Trimming shortened V by 3 bases and J by 6 bases, and 14 bases separated the two germline ends. The CDR3 sequence: CASSFTQGTSEAFF. CDR3 nucleotides: TGTGCCAGCAGCTTCACACAGGGTACCTCTGAAGCTTTCTTT.

V and J are TRBV11-3 and TRBJ2-3, with D perhaps matching TRBD1 or TRBD2 (5 bases each). The CDR3 totals 14 residues. The germline V gene has CDR1 SGHNT and CDR2 YENEEA. V was pared by 3 bases and J by 0 bases, with 7 bases between. CDR3 protein: CASSLGVSTDTQYF. Here the CDR3 DNA reads TGTGCCAGCAGCTTGGGGGTGAGCACAGATACGCAGTATTTT.

The gene calls are TRBV19 and TRBJ2-7; tentatively, D is TRBD2 (6 bases). Trimming stripped 4 bases from V and 4 bases from J, with 14 bases between. The germline V gene has CDR1 LNHDA and CDR2 SQIVND (reference sequence). This CDR3 spans 14 amino acids. The CDR3 region has the DNA TGTGCCAGTAGTAGAATCGGGGGTGGTTACGAGCAGTACTTC. This codes for CASSRIGGGYEQYF. The full variable domain, in which reference TRBV19 and TRBJ2-7 provide the parts outside the CDR3, is DGGITQSPKYLFRKEGQNVTLSCEQNLNHDAMYWYRQDPGQGLRLIYYSQIVNDFQKGDIAEGYSVSREKKESFPLTVTSAQKNPTAFYLCASSRIGGGYEQYFGPGTRLTVT.

V gene TRBV6-6 combines with J gene TRBJ1-1, with a possible D match to TRBD1 (6 bases). Germline CDR1 and CDR2: MNHNY and SVGAGI (reference sequence). This CDR3 comprises 15 residues. Trimming took off 5 bases at V and 0 bases at J, with 13 bases between the two ends. CDR3: CASSTWDTLNTEAFF. The CDR3 region has the DNA TGTGCCAGCAGTACCTGGGACACCTTGAACACTGAAGCTTTCTTT.

The J gene is TRBJ2-5, the V gene TRBV19; 7 bases match TRBD2. The CDR3 extends over 16 amino acids. Germline lookup yields CDR1 LNHDA and CDR2 SQIVND (reference sequence). Unmatched junction bases numbered 13, after V lost 5 bases and J lost 4 bases. DNA for the CDR3: TGTGCCAGTAGTCCGTATAATACGGGGGAGGGAGAGACCCAGTACTTC. Amino acid sequence: CASSPYNTGEGETQYF. Complete variable domain (other parts from reference TRBV19 and TRBJ2-5): DGGITQSPKYLFRKEGQNVTLSCEQNLNHDAMYWYRQDPGQGLRLIYYSQIVNDFQKGDIAEGYSVSREKKESFPLTVTSAQKNPTAFYLCASSPYNTGEGETQYFGPGTRLLVL.

The genes are TRBV6-1 and TRBJ2-5, with 7 bases lining up with TRBD1. Germline V CDR1 and CDR2: MNHNS, SASEGT. There are 15 residues in the CDR3. The ends lost 2 bases at V and 2 bases at J; junction bases unmatched: 5. Here the CDR3 DNA reads TGTGCCAGCAGTGAAAACAGGGGCATACAAGAGACCCAGTACTTC. As protein: CASSENRGIQETQYF.

The chain combines TRBV6-6 with TRBJ1-1; 11 bases are a match to TRBD1. This CDR3 has 15 amino acids. J gave up 3 bases and V 4 bases, and 4 bases lay outside the gene matches. Germline V lookup: CDR1 MNHNY, CDR2 SVGAGI (reference sequence). CDR3 DNA sequence: TGTGCCAGCAGTTTAACGGGACAGGGGGACACTGAAGCTTTCTTT. This gives the protein CASSLTGQGDTEAFF.

V usage is TRBV18 and J usage is TRBJ2-7; no clear D. The germline V gene has CDR1 KGHSH and CDR2 LQKENI. V was trimmed by 0 bases and J by 2 bases, leaving 8 bases between them. CDR3 length equals 14 residues. The CDR3 coding sequence is TGTGCCAGCTCACCACCGACACCTCCCTACGAGCAGTACTTC. Translated, it gives CASSPPTPPYEQYF.

This chain links TRBV6-6 with TRBJ2-1, with TRBD2 matching over 7 bases. Germline-derived CDR1 and CDR2 are MNHNY and SVGAGI (reference sequence). Trimming removed 7 bases from V and 3 bases from J; junction bases left unmatched: 9. The CDR3 runs to 15 residues. CDR3 coding DNA: TGTGCCAGCAAGGTTGGCGGGGGTTTCTACAATGAGCAGTTCTTC. Residues: CASKVGGGFYNEQFF.

The chain is built from TRBV28 and TRBJ1-1, with 7 bases lining up with TRBD1. V lost 4 bases and J lost 5; bases outside the gene matches: 10. The CDR3 runs 15 residues. Germline V gives CDR1 MDHEN, CDR2 SYDVKM. CDR3 in DNA: TGTGCCAGCAGTTCTACAGGGGCTAGGGGAACTGAAGCTTTCTTT. Protein sequence: CASSSTGARGTEAFF. The full variable domain, rest sourced from reference TRBV28 and TRBJ1-1, is DVKVTQSSRYLVKRTGEKVFLECVQDMDHENMFWYRQDPGLGLRLIYFSYDVKMKEKGDIPEGYSVSREKKERFSLILESASTNQTSMYLCASSSTGARGTEAFFGQGTRLTVV.

The rearrangement uses TRBV9 and TRBJ1-3, with D possibly TRBD1 on 6 matching bases. V was cut by 2 bases and J by 1 base, with 10 bases left in between. The CDR3 has 15 amino acids. Germline assignment: CDR1 SGDLS and CDR2 YYNGEE. In DNA form, the CDR3 reads TGTGCCAGCAGCGTCGGGGGCTTTTCTGGAAACACCATATATTTT. It codes for CASSVGGFSGNTIYF.

The rearrangement links TRBV21-1 to TRBJ2-7; TRBD2 is the table's D call and was not checked against the DNA. TRBV21-1 is a known pseudogene. The CDR3 consists of 15 residues. CDR3 in DNA: TGTGCCAGCCGACGGTCTCGGAGGATTGGCTACGAGCAGTACTTC. Translation gives CASRRSRRIGYEQYF.

In this sample, this clone turned up a few times. The sample has other DNA sequences that encode this CDR3 too. The rearrangement uses TRBV4-1 and TRBJ2-7; D possibly corresponds to TRBD1 (5 bases). The CDR3 sequence is 16 residues long. V was trimmed by 6 bases and J by 0 bases, leaving 18 bases between them. From germline, CDR1 is MGHRA and CDR2 YSYEKL. This chain's CDR3 is CASRETDSDSSYEQYF. CDR3 sequence (DNA): TGCGCCAGCAGGGAGACCGACAGCGATTCCTCCTACGAGCAGTACTTC.

The chain couples TRBV7-9 to TRBJ2-7; D might be TRBD2 (5 bases). CDR3 length equals 15 residues. Trimming removed 5 bases at V and 0 bases at J, with 14 bases between. Germline V gene sequence: CDR1 SEHNR, CDR2 FQNEAQ (reference sequence). CDR3: CASSPVAGSSYEQYF. CDR3 nucleotides: TGTGCCAGCAGCCCCGTCGCGGGTTCCTCCTACGAGCAGTACTTC.

The J gene is TRBJ1-1, the V gene TRBV6-1; the D gene is possibly TRBD1 (6 bases). The germline V gene encodes CDR1 MNHNS and CDR2 SASEGT. The CDR3 is 15 amino acids. V shed 5 bases and J shed 4 bases, with 17 bases lying between them. The CDR3 reads CASSSLIQGGTEAFF. The CDR3 bases are TGTGCCAGCAGTTCCCTTATCCAAGGGGGCACTGAAGCTTTCTTT.

The chain has TRBV6-6 and TRBJ2-1; a weak D match, TRBD1 (5 bases). The CDR3 extends over 14 amino acids. Germline CDR1 is MNHNY and CDR2 is SVGAGI (reference sequence). Trimming shortened V by 2 bases and J by 9 bases, and 14 bases separated the two germline ends. CDR3 sequence reads: CASSYPQGKPEQFF. The CDR3 nucleotides are TGTGCCAGCAGTTACCCTCAGGGTAAGCCTGAGCAGTTCTTC.

The chain has TRBV28 and TRBJ2-1; 8 bases line up with TRBD2. The germline CDR1 and CDR2 sequences are MDHEN and SYDVKM. The CDR3 length is 16 residues. V shed 2 bases, J shed 4 bases, and the junction held 7 bases outside the gene matches. CDR3 nucleotide sequence: TGTGCCAGCAGTTTAGGGGCGGGGGGCCCGTACAATGAGCAGTTCTTC. This encodes CASSLGAGGPYNEQFF.

The table lists this clone with a count of one. This chain uses TRBV18 with TRBJ2-1, with TRBD2 identical over 10 bases. The CDR3 is 15 amino acids. Germline V gives CDR1 KGHSH, CDR2 LQKENI. V shed 3 bases and J 7 bases; nucleotides not matched to a gene: 6. The CDR3 DNA reads TGTGCCAGCTCACCGGCTAGCGGGAGTCGGAATGAGCAGTTCTTC. Protein sequence: CASSPASGSRNEQFF. The whole variable domain, remainder taken from reference TRBV18 and TRBJ2-1, is NAGVMQNPRHLVRRRGQEARLRCSPMKGHSHVYWYRQLPEEGLKFMVYLQKENIIDESGMPKERFSAEFPKEGPSILRIQQVVRGDSAAYFCASSPASGSRNEQFFGPGTRLTVL.

The V and J genes are TRBV6-5 and TRBJ2-5, with D possibly TRBD1 on 5 matching bases. Germline loops: CDR1 MNHEY, CDR2 SVGAGI. The CDR3 is made up of 14 amino acids. The germline V and J ends were trimmed by 6 bases and 1 base, with 12 bases remaining between them. This CDR3 reads CASRSGHLQETQYF. CDR3 coding DNA: TGTGCCAGCAGGTCAGGACACCTCCAAGAGACCCAGTACTTC.

V gene TRBV7-8 combines with J gene TRBJ1-1; unclear D gene. In germline, CDR1 is SGHVS, CDR2 FQNEAQ. Trimming left V 1 base short and J 5 bases short, with 8 bases between. The CDR3 sequence is 13 residues long. The CDR3 here is CASSLGRETEAFF. In DNA form, the CDR3 reads TGTGCCAGCAGCTTAGGGAGGGAGACTGAAGCTTTCTTT.

There are a few counts of this clone. The chain combines TRBV7-8 with TRBJ1-6, with 7 nucleotides matching TRBD1. Germline V gene sequence: CDR1 SGHVS, CDR2 FQNEAQ. The CDR3 spans 15 residues. The ends lost 4 bases at V and 6 bases at J; junction bases unmatched: 6. CDR3 sequence: CASSSYRDSNSPLHF. Written as DNA, the CDR3 is TGTGCCAGCAGCTCCTACCGGGACAGTAATTCACCCCTCCACTTT.

This sequence joins TRBV10-3 and TRBJ1-2; 7 nucleotides agree with TRBD1. Germline V lookup: CDR1 ENHRY, CDR2 SYGVKD. Trimming cost V 4 bases and J 5 bases; bases outside gene matches: 13. This CDR3 contains 16 residues. CDR3 DNA sequence: TGTGCCATCAGTGGCCGGGACAGAGGGCGAGGTTATGGCTACACCTTC. It is translated as CAISGRDRGRGYGYTF.

The J gene is TRBJ1-2, the V gene TRBV30; TRBD1 matches at 7 bases. This CDR3 spans 12 amino acids. V lost 5 bases to trimming and J lost 7 bases; unmatched junction nucleotides: 7. Germline V gene lookup returns CDR1 GTSNPN and CDR2 SVGIG (reference sequence). The CDR3 sequence: CAWEIGQAGYTF. The CDR3 coding sequence is TGTGCCTGGGAAATAGGACAGGCTGGCTACACCTTC.

By sample share, this clone is medium-sized. The CDR3 sequence: CASSPRAGGPNEQFF. The CDR3 DNA follows: TGTGCCAGCAGTCCGAGAGCGGGAGGGCCCAATGAGCAGTTCTTC. The rearrangement joins TRBV27 to TRBJ2-1; 10 positions agree with TRBD2. The CDR3 is made up of 15 amino acids. Per the germline V gene, CDR1 is MNHEY and CDR2 is SMNVEV (reference sequence). Trimming removed 5 bases from V and 6 bases from J; junction bases left unmatched: 7.